The clone carrying this TCR beta chain was counted between two and nine times. Antigen unknown. The data derive from a study of early T cells in non-severe SARS-CoV-2 infection. Study results and caveats: Private and CD4 specificities were missed by VDJdb matching, which favored anti-spike CD8 responses.

Individual cDNA molecules were tagged with unique molecular identifiers, the study reported. A single record per CDR3 protein comes from TCRdb applying MiXCR to the 5' RACE reads. The sample lists 50,000 to 65,000 distinct CDR3 sequences; roughly 7.1% were seen once. Germline V lookup: CDR1 LGHDT, CDR2 YNNKEL (reference sequence). Trimming took 3 bases from V and 4 from J, leaving 18 bases between them. The CDR3 extends over 16 amino acids. This clonotype was obtained from an adult who was a healthcare worker with PCR-confirmed SARS-CoV-2 infection or an uninfected control (not recorded which). The source was whole blood, collected at baseline. This chain joins TRBV3-1 and TRBJ1-1, with TRBD1 as a possible D gene (6 bases). CDR3 protein: CASSQTGTRVPTEAFF. As DNA, the CDR3 is TGTGCCAGCAGCCAGACCGGGACAAGGGTCCCCACTGAAGCTTTCTTT.